This T cell receptor (beta chain) was profiled in a study of cytomegalovirus exposure and HLA in healthy donors. Whole-study results and caveats: Reports indicated that the classifier achieved high specificity and sensitivity in diagnosing cytomegalovirus status.

V gave up 4 bases and J gave up 8 bases, with 9 bases separating them. Germline V gene data show CDR1 as LNHDA and CDR2 as SQIVND (reference sequence). The CDR3 is 12 residues long. As concerns this clone: The antigen remains unidentified.

The repertoire was sequenced with immunoSEQ multiplex PCR; TCRdb's copy has only in-frame clones and lacks some. This sample yields about 360,000 clones, of which roughly 89% are seen a single time; roughly 0.83% belongs to the top ten. The chain has TRBV19 and TRBJ2-1, with D possibly TRBD2 on 6 matching bases. The TCR was taken from a woman aged 18-35 years in good health and CMV-seronegative. The sample consisted of PBMCs. As DNA, the CDR3 is TGTGCCAGTAGTACTTCGGGGGATGAGCAGTTCTTC. This codes for CASSTSGDEQFF. The full variable domain, rest sourced from reference TRBV19 and TRBJ2-1, is DGGITQSPKYLFRKEGQNVTLSCEQNLNHDAMYWYRQDPGQGLRLIYYSQIVNDFQKGDIAEGYSVSREKKESFPLTVTSAQKNPTAFYLCASSTSGDEQFFGPGTRLTVL.